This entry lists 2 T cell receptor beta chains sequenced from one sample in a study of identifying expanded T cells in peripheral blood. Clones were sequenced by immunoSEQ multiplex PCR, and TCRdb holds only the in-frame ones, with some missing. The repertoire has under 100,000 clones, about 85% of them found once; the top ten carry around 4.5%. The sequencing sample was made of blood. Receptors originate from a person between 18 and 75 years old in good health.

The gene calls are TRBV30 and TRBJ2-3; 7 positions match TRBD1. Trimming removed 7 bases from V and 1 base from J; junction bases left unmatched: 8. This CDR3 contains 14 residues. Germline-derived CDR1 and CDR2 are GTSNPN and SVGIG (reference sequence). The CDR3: CASLTGAGTDTQYF. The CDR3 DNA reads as TGTGCCTCCCTCACAGGGGCGGGCACAGATACGCAGTATTTT.

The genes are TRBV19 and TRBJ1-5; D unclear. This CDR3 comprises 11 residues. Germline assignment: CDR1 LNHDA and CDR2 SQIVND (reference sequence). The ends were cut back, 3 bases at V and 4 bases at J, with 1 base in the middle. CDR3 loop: CASSINQPQHF. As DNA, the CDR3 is TGTGCCAGTAGTATTAATCAGCCCCAGCATTTT. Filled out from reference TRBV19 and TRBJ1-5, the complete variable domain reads DGGITQSPKYLFRKEGQNVTLSCEQNLNHDAMYWYRQDPGQGLRLIYYSQIVNDFQKGDIAEGYSVSREKKESFPLTVTSAQKNPTAFYLCASSINQPQHFGDGTRLSIL.